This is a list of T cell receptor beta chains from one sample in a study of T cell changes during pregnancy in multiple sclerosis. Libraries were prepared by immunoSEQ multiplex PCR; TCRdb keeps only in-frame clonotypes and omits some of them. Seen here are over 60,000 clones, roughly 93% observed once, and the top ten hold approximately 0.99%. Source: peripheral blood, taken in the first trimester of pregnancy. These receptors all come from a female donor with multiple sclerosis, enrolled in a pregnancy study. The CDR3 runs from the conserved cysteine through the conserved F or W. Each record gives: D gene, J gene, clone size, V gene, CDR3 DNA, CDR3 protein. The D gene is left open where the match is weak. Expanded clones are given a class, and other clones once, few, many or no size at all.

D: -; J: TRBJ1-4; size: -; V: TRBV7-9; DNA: TGTGCCAGCACAGGGCGGAGGGTTGATGAAAAACTGTTTTTT; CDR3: CASTGRRVDEKLFF
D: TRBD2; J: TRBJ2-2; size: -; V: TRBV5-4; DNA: TGTGCCAGCAGCCCGGGACTAGCGGGGGCCTCGGAGACCGGGGAGCTGTTTTTT; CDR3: CASSPGLAGASETGELFF
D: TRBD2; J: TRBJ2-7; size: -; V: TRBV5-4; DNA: TGTGCCAGCAGCTTGCAGGCGGCGGGAGTCCACGAGCAGTACTTC; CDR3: CASSLQAAGVHEQYF
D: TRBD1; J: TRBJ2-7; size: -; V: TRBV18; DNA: TGTGCCAGCTCAGCCGGGGACAGTGGATTCTACGAGCAGTACTTC; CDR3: CASSAGDSGFYEQYF
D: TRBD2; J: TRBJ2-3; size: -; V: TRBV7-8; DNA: TGTGCCAGCAGCTTTCATGGACTAGCGGCCTTCACAGATACGCAGTATTTT; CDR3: CASSFHGLAAFTDTQYF
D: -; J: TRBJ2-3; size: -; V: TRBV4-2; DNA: TGTGCCAGCACCGATTCGGGGACTCTAGCTACAGATACGCAGTATTTT; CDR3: CASTDSGTLATDTQYF
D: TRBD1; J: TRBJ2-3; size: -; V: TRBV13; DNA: TGTGCCAGCAGCTACTGGACAGGGGCCGATACGCAGTATTTT; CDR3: CASSYWTGADTQYF
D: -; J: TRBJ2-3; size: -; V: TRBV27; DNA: TGTGCCAGCAGTTTGCTGAGCGGACGCACAGATACGCAGTATTTT; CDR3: CASSLLSGRTDTQYF
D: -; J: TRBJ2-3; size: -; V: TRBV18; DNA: TGTGCCAGCTCACGACTAGAAGATACGCAGTATTTT; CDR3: CASSRLEDTQYF
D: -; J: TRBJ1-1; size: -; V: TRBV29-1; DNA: TGCAGCGTTGCGGGCGGGTTTGGGGACACTGAAGCTTTCTTT; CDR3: CSVAGGFGDTEAFF
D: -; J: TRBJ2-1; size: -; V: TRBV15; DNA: TGTGCCACCAGCAGAGGAAATAGACTCCCCTACAATGAGCAGTTCTTC; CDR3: CATSRGNRLPYNEQFF
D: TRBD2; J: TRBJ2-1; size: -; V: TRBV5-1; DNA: TGCGCCAGCAGCTTCCTAGCGGGGGCCGATCGGAATGAGCAGTTCTTC; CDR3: CASSFLAGADRNEQFF
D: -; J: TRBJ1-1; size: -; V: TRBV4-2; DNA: TGTGCCAGCAGCCAACTATCCCTGAACACTGAAGCTTTCTTT; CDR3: CASSQLSLNTEAFF
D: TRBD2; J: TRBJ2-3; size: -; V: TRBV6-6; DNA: TGTGCCAGCAGTTACGGCCTAGCGGACGGCGATACGCAGTATTTT; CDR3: CASSYGLADGDTQYF
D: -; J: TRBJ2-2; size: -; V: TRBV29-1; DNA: TGCAGCGTTGAAGTTGGGGGAGGGAACACCGGGGAGCTGTTTTTT; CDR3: CSVEVGGGNTGELFF
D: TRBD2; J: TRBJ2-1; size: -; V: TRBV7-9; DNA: TGTGCCAGCAGCTTTTCCCGGGGGGGCTTAAATGAGCAGTTCTTC; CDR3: CASSFSRGGLNEQFF
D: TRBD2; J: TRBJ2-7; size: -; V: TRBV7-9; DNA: TGTGCCAGCGGTGGGACTAGCGGGAGATTTACCTACGAGCAGTACTTC; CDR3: CASGGTSGRFTYEQYF
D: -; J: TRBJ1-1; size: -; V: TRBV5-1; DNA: TGCGCCAGCAGCTTGGGGGCGTTTGAAGCTTTCTTT; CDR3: CASSLGAFEAFF
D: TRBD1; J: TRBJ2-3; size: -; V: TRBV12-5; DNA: TGTGCTAGTGGTTTGGCCTGGACAGGGGGCACAGATACGCAGTATTTT; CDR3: CASGLAWTGGTDTQYF
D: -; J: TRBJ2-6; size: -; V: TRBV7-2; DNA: TGTGCCAGCAGCTTAGGCACTTCTGGGGCCAACGTCCTGACTTTC; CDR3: CASSLGTSGANVLTF
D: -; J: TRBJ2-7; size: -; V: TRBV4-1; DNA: TGCGCCAGCAGCCAAGGGACTGTAGTCTACGAGCAGTACTTC; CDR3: CASSQGTVVYEQYF
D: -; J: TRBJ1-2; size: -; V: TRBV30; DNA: TGTGCCTGGAGCCCTCCCCAGGGTTCGGCTCGTGGCTACACCTTC; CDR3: CAWSPPQGSARGYTF
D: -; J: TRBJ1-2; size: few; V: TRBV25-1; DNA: TGTGCCAGCAGTGAATGGGGGACACCTACCAACTATGGCTACACCTTC; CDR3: CASSEWGTPTNYGYTF
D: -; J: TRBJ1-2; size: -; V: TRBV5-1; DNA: TGCGCCAGCAGAGCAGGGAACTATGGCTACACCTTC; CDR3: CASRAGNYGYTF
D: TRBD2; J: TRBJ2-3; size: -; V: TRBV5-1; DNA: TGCGCCAGCAGCGCGGAGGGTAGCGGGGGGAATACGCAGTATTTT; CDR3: CASSAEGSGGNTQYF
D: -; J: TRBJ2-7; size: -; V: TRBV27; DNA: TGTGCCAGCAGCCTAGGACAGACCTACGAGCAGTACTTC; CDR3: CASSLGQTYEQYF
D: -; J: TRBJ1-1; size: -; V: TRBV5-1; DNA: TGCGCCAGCAGCTTTGGGACACATGAGAACACTGAAGCTTTCTTT; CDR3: CASSFGTHENTEAFF
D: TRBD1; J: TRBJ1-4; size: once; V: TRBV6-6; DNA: TGTGCCAGCCTGGGACAGGGGGGAGAAAAACTGTTTTTT; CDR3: CASLGQGGEKLFF
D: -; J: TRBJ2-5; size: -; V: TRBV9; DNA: TGTGCCAGCAGCGTATCCAACCGCCAGGAGACCCAGTACTTC; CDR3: CASSVSNRQETQYF
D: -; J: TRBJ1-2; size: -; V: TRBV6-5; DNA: TGTGCCAGCAGGGGAAACGGACAGAACTACTATGGCTACACCTTC; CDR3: CASRGNGQNYYGYTF
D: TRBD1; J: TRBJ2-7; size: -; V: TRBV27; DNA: TGTGCCAGCAGGATTGATTCAGGGGGCGGCTACGAGCAGTACTTC; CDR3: CASRIDSGGGYEQYF
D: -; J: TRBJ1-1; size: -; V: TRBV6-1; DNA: TGTGCCAGCAGTGGTTGGGGCGGCCCGAACACTGAAGCTTTCTTT; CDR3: CASSGWGGPNTEAFF
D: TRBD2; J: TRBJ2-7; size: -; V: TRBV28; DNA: TGTGCCAGCAGTTTAAGACTCACTAGCGGGAGAAGCGAGCAGTACTTC; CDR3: CASSLRLTSGRSEQYF
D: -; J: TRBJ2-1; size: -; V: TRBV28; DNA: TGTGCCAGCAGTCCCCCAGGAAGCTCCTACAATGAGCAGTTCTTC; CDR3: CASSPPGSSYNEQFF
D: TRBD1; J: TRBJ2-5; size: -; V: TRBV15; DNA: TGTGCCACCAGGGAGGGGCGGGACAGGGAACACCGGACCCAGTACTTC; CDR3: CATREGRDREHRTQYF
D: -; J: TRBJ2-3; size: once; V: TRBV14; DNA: TGTGCCAGCAGCCAACAGTTATCTAGCACAGATACGCAGTATTTT; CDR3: CASSQQLSSTDTQYF
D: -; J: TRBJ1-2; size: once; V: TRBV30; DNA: TGTGCTACAAGTCCGGGAGAAGAGGGCTACACCTTC; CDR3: CATSPGEEGYTF
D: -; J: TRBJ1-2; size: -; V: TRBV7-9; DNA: TGTGCCAGCAGCTTAGGGACTTCTAACTATGGCTACACCTTC; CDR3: CASSLGTSNYGYTF
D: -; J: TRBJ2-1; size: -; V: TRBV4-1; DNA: TGCGCCAGCAGCCATCAGGACGAGCCGGGGAATGAGCAGTTCTTC; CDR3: CASSHQDEPGNEQFF
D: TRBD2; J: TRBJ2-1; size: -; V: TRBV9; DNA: TGTGCCAGCAGCGTAGATGGAGCGGGAGGGAGCAATGAGCAGTTCTTC; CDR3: CASSVDGAGGSNEQFF